This T cell receptor beta chain was recovered during a study of T cell repertoires in cytomegalovirus infection. Study summary: Public TCR beta signatures were indicative of both CMV infection and a matching HLA type.

In regard to this clonotype: The antigen remains undetermined.

Via MiXCR, TCRdb re-called the reads, giving one row per CDR3 protein. The sample lists a few hundred thousand distinct CDR3 sequences, roughly 43% occurring once. Per the germline V gene, CDR1 is SGHRS and CDR2 is YFSETQ. The junction had 14 bases not matched to a gene; V was cut back by 3 bases and J by 3 bases. The CDR3 is made up of 17 amino acids. Overall study findings and caveats: Carriage of CMV together with the relevant HLA was identifiable through cumulative public TCR beta family frequency. Dominant in the ex vivo response were TCR beta clonotypes restricted by HLA-C and specific for CMV.

The receptor was isolated from a human donor in good health (CMV status not recorded). Some clones in this sample may be carry-over from other donors' samples. Sequenced material: cultured PBMCs, taken from culture after CMV antigen stimulation. The V and J genes are TRBV5-1 and TRBJ1-1; 7 nucleotides agree with TRBD1. CDR3 nucleotides: TGCGCCAGCAGCTCTGGCATAAACAGGGGCGCTTACACTGAAGCTTTCTTT. This codes for CASSSGINRGAYTEAFF.